The clone carrying this TCR beta chain was seen a few times. Its antigen is not known. Two oligonucleotides, mixed equimolar, formed the beta constant-region primer covering TRBC1 and TRBC2. The ligated cDNA underwent four PCR rounds using SP2 and nested alpha and beta constant-region primers. Each CDR3 protein is one row after TCRdb ran MiXCR on the UMI-ligation and nested PCR reads. This table holds 120,000 to 150,000 distinct CDR3 sequences, approximately 21% found once. These data belong to a study of naive and memory T cell subsets. Findings of the study overall: Possibly reflecting memory cells re-expressing CD45RA, a few larger clonotypes occurred in naive repertoires, especially CD8.

With 0 bases clipped from V and 6 bases from J, the junction kept 5 bases outside the gene matches. The CDR3 has 15 residues. Germline CDR1 and CDR2: SGHRS and YFSETQ. The TCR comes from a human donor in good health. The genes are TRBV5-1 and TRBJ2-1; 8 nucleotides align to TRBD2. Sequenced material: naive CD8+ T cells from blood. CDR3 loop: CASSLVGRESNEQFF. The CDR3 DNA reads as TGCGCCAGCAGCTTGGTCGGGAGGGAGAGCAATGAGCAGTTCTTC.